This T cell receptor (beta chain) is drawn from a study of cytomegalovirus exposure and HLA in healthy donors. Libraries were prepared by immunoSEQ multiplex PCR; TCRdb keeps only in-frame clonotypes and omits some of them. The sample has around 98,000 clones; roughly 87% are singletons. Germline CDR1 LGHNA, CDR2 YNFKEQ. V trimming: 1 base; J trimming: 4 bases; junction bases outside the gene matches: 5. This CDR3 spans 15 amino acids. About this clone itself: Its antigen is undetermined.

General study results and limits: Within the 90 to 150 validation repertoires, first-cohort TCR clusters tended to co-occur, according to a later analysis. Fewer than 200 TCR beta chains were listed as cytomegalovirus-associated. CMV antigen specificity of three CMV-associated chains was confirmed in vitro.

The TCR was taken from a woman aged 25 to 39 in good health and CMV-seronegative. Sequenced: PBMCs. This chain links TRBV4-2 with TRBJ2-7; TRBD2 aligns across 9 bases. CDR3 DNA sequence: TGTGCCAGCAGCCAAGCTCCGACTAGCGGTTACGAGCAGTACTTC. Translated: CASSQAPTSGYEQYF.